The 22 T cell receptor beta chains below come from one sample, sequenced in a study of post-analysis software for immune sequencing data. Points from the study as a whole: Patients showed TRBV5-6, TRBV5-1 and TRBV20-1 among roughly 5 TRBV segments more frequent than in controls.

The antigens for these receptors are not known. Unique molecular identifiers were present in the TCR beta cDNA libraries. TCRdb analysed the PCR reads with MiXCR anew, one entry per CDR3 protein. The sample carries under 650,000 distinct CDR3 sequences, roughly 47% recorded once. Sequenced sample: blood. These receptors were taken from a girl between 10 and 17 years old with multiple sclerosis.

V and J are TRBV29-1 and TRBJ2-5, with 8 bases aligning to TRBD1. The junction had 7 bases not matched to a gene; V was cut back by 2 bases and J by 5 bases. The CDR3 spans 14 residues. CDR1 SQVTM and CDR2 ANQGSEA come from the germline V gene. The CDR3 region is CSVESARGRETQYF. CDR3 DNA: TGCAGCGTTGAATCCGCCAGGGGGCGCGAGACCCAGTACTTC.

This chain connects TRBV7-9 to TRBJ1-1; no definite D call. There are 13 residues in the CDR3. The germline CDR1 and CDR2 sequences are SEHNR and FQNEAQ (reference sequence). V lost 6 bases and J lost 1, with 9 bases in between. CDR3 coding DNA: TGTGCCAGCAGTCAAAACGGGAACACTGAAGCTTTCTTT. Its protein product is CASSQNGNTEAFF. Variable domain in full (rest from reference TRBV7-9 and TRBJ1-1): DTGVSQNPRHKITKRGQNVTFRCDPISEHNRLYWYRQTLGQGPEFLTYFQNEAQLEKSRLLSDRFSAERPKGSFSTLEIQRTEQGDSAMYLCASSQNGNTEAFFGQGTRLTVV.

The chain couples TRBV2 to TRBJ2-7, with D hard to call. The CDR3 totals 14 residues. Trimming took 5 bases from V and 0 from J, leaving 11 bases between them. Germline V gives CDR1 SNHLY, CDR2 FYNNEI. Here the CDR3 reads CASSFDTSSYEQYF. The CDR3 DNA follows: TGTGCCAGCAGTTTCGACACGAGCTCCTACGAGCAGTACTTC.

The table lists this clonotype with a few counts. The chain employs TRBV12-3 or TRBV12-4 and TRBJ1-2, with 8 bases fitting TRBD1. V trimming: 5 bases; J trimming: 0 bases; junction bases outside the gene matches: 8. The CDR3 is made up of 16 amino acids. CDR3 DNA sequence: TGTGCCAGCAGTCCCGGTTACAGGGGGACTAACTATGGCTACACCTTC. Its protein is CASSPGYRGTNYGYTF.

This clonotype came up a few times. This chain joins TRBV6-6 and TRBJ2-7; the D is unclear. Germline V lookup: CDR1 MNHNY, CDR2 SVGAGI (reference sequence). The CDR3 is 12 amino acids. V was trimmed by 0 bases and J by 6 bases, leaving 6 bases between them. CDR3 coding DNA: TGTGCCAGCAGTTACTCTGTATCCGAGCAGTACTTC. Protein: CASSYSVSEQYF.

The rearrangement uses TRBV4-1 and TRBJ2-5; D is possibly TRBD1 or TRBD2 (5 bases each). The CDR3 loop spans 14 amino acids. Between the trimmed V and J ends, which lost 3 bases and 2 bases, there was a span of 10 bases. CDR1 is MGHRA, CDR2 YSYEKL, per germline. CDR3 sequence (DNA): TGCGCCAGCAGCCAGAGGGGAGTTCAAGAGACCCAGTACTTC. As protein: CASSQRGVQETQYF.

This clonotype was recorded many times. A much larger clone differs from this one at a single base, so this may be a read error. The J gene is TRBJ2-1, the V gene TRBV29-1; TRBD2 is a possible D gene (5 bases). The CDR3 runs to 14 residues. Trimming pared 7 bases from V and 7 bases from J, leaving 20 bases between. Germline CDR1 is SQVTM and CDR2 is ANQGSEA. CDR3 residues: CSGQGLLGGNEQFF. Here the CDR3 DNA reads TGCAGCGGGCAAGGACTCTTAGGAGGAAATGAGCAGTTCTTC.

The chain has TRBV6-5 and TRBJ1-6, with D possibly TRBD1 on 5 matching bases. V lost 5 bases and J 7 bases, leaving 18 bases between the germline ends. The CDR3 has 16 residues. Germline CDR1 reads MNHEY; CDR2 reads SVGAGI. CDR3 DNA sequence: TGTGCCAGCAGTACTCCGGGGCCCGGGGGGAATTCACCCCTCCACTTT. It translates to CASSTPGPGGNSPLHF.

The table lists this clonotype with a few counts. The genes are TRBV5-1 and TRBJ2-1; 9 nucleotides match TRBD2. The germline V gene encodes CDR1 SGHRS and CDR2 YFSETQ. Trimming removed 1 base from V and 7 bases from J; junction bases left unmatched: 6. This CDR3 has 15 residues. The CDR3 bases are TGCGCCAGCAGCTTGAATAGCGGGAGAATGAATGAGCAGTTCTTC. Its protein is CASSLNSGRMNEQFF.

This clonotype appeared a few times. The rearrangement uses TRBV7-2 and TRBJ1-5; D gene unclear. Per germline, CDR1 SGHTA and CDR2 FQGNSA. The V end was cut by 1 base, the J end by 4 bases, with 2 bases between. The CDR3 is made up of 12 amino acids. This chain's CDR3 is CASSLENQPQHF. CDR3 nucleotides: TGTGCCAGCAGCTTAGAAAATCAGCCCCAGCATTTT. The full variable domain, completed using reference TRBV7-2 and TRBJ1-5, is GAGVSQSPSNKVTEKGKDVELRCDPISGHTALYWYRQSLGQGLEFLIYFQGNSAPDKSGLPSDRFSAERTGGSVSTLTIQRTQQEDSAVYLCASSLENQPQHFGDGTRLSIL.

A few counts support this clonotype. The chain joins TRBV7-2 to TRBJ2-1; 7 bases fit TRBD2. This CDR3 spans 14 amino acids. CDR1 SGHTA and CDR2 FQGNSA come from the germline V gene. V gave up 6 bases and J gave up 5 bases; unmatched junction bases: 7. The CDR3 reads CASRWGGTNNEQFF. In nucleotides, the CDR3 is TGTGCCAGCAGATGGGGGGGGACGAACAATGAGCAGTTCTTC.

This clonotype showed up just a few times. V usage is TRBV3-1 and J usage is TRBJ1-2; possibly TRBD1 for D (6 bases). This CDR3 region has 15 residues. V lost 1 base to trimming and J lost 4 bases, with 13 bases between them. CDR1 is LGHDT and CDR2 is YNNKEL in the germline V gene (reference sequence). The CDR3 nucleotides are TGTGCCAGCAGCCAAGCCTCAGGGGAGGGCTATGGCTACACCTTC. Its protein product is CASSQASGEGYGYTF. The full variable domain, with the rest looked up from reference TRBV3-1 and TRBJ1-2, is DTAVSQTPKYLVTQMGNDKSIKCEQNLGHDTMYWYKQDSKKFLKIMFSYNNKELIINETVPNRFSPKSPDKAHLNLHINSLELGDSAVYFCASSQASGEGYGYTFGSGTRLTVV.

This sequence joins TRBV7-2 and TRBJ2-1, with a weak D call TRBD2 (5 bases). Trimming left V 4 bases short and J 9 bases short, with 10 bases between. Germline V CDR1 and CDR2: SGHTA, FQGNSA. The CDR3 has 12 residues. CDR3 loop: CASSSTRAEQFF. For the CDR3, the DNA is TGTGCCAGCAGCTCGACGCGGGCTGAGCAGTTCTTC.

The CDR3 sequence is CASSLATGMSEQYF. The CDR3, as DNA: TGCGCCAGCAGCTTGGCTACAGGGATGAGCGAGCAGTACTTC. The chain joins TRBV5-1 to TRBJ2-7; maybe TRBD1 (6 bases). The CDR3 loop spans 14 amino acids. Trimming pared 0 bases from V and 6 bases from J, leaving 13 bases between. CDR1 and CDR2 from the germline V gene are SGHRS and YFSETQ. Drawing the rest from reference TRBV5-1 and TRBJ2-7, the complete variable domain is KAGVTQTPRYLIKTRGQQVTLSCSPISGHRSVSWYQQTPGQGLQFLFEYFSETQRNKGNFPGRFSGRQFSNSRSEMNVSTLELGDSALYLCASSLATGMSEQYFGPGTRLTVT.

This clonotype was detected only a few times. V is TRBV5-1 and J is TRBJ2-1; 10 positions match TRBD2. V was clipped by 4 bases and J by 6 bases; unmatched bases: 10. Germline-derived CDR1 and CDR2 are SGHRS and YFSETQ. The CDR3 is 16 amino acids. DNA of the CDR3: TGCGCCAGCAGCCCCGAGGTACTAGCGGGACGCAATGAGCAGTTCTTC. The encoded protein is CASSPEVLAGRNEQFF.

This clonotype has only a few counts. The chain links TRBV29-1 to TRBJ2-3; 8 bases match TRBD1. CDR1 is SQVTM and CDR2 is ANQGSEA in the germline V gene. The CDR3 is 14 amino acids. V was pared by 7 bases and J by 6 bases, with 12 bases of the junction left unmatched. CDR3 amino acids: CSAPATGGFDTQYF. CDR3 bases: TGCAGCGCCCCCGCAACAGGGGGTTTCGATACGCAGTATTTT.

Worth noting for this clonotype: One junction end does not reproduce the germline sequence, and a read error may be involved. The gene calls are TRBV5-5 and TRBJ1-5; 7 positions agree with TRBD1. Germline lookup yields CDR1 SGHKS and CDR2 YYEKEE (reference sequence). The CDR3 contains 17 residues. CDR3 in amino acids: CVSSVNDRAGSNQPQHF. The CDR3 DNA reads TGTGTCAGCAGCGTCAATGACAGGGCTGGTAGCAATCAGCCCCAGCATTTT.

In its sample, this clonotype was seen a few times. The rearrangement uses TRBV7-2 and TRBJ2-3, with 8 nucleotides matching TRBD2. In germline, CDR1 is SGHTA, CDR2 FQGNSA. This CDR3 contains 14 residues. V gave up 10 bases and J gave up 0 bases; unmatched junction bases: 6. The CDR3 bases are TGTGCCATCGCACTAGCGGCTAGCACAGATACGCAGTATTTT. It encodes CAIALAASTDTQYF.

This clonotype was seen only a few times. The chain couples TRBV12-3 or TRBV12-4 to TRBJ1-1, with D perhaps TRBD1 (5 bases). The CDR3 totals 11 residues. Trimming stripped 5 bases from V and 4 bases from J, with 5 bases between. Here the CDR3 reads CASSGGTEAFF. The CDR3 DNA sequence: TGTGCCAGCAGTGGGGGCACTGAAGCTTTCTTT.

The gene calls are TRBV12-3 or TRBV12-4 and TRBJ2-2; D is perhaps TRBD1 or TRBD2 (5 bases each). This CDR3 spans 12 amino acids. Trimming cost V 8 bases and J 6 bases, with 10 bases left between them. The CDR3 sequence: CASGTFPGELFF. In DNA, the CDR3 is TGTGCCAGCGGGACCTTTCCCGGGGAGCTGTTTTTT.

The V call is TRBV7-2, the J call TRBJ2-1, with D tentatively TRBD1 or TRBD2 (8 bases each). The germline gives CDR1 SGHTA, CDR2 FQGNSA. The V gene lost 5 bases and the J gene lost 9 bases, with 26 bases spanning the gap. The CDR3 is 17 residues long. CDR3 loop: CASSPLTPGGGGSEQFF. CDR3 nucleotide sequence: TGTGCCAGCAGCCCACTAACCCCAGGGGGCGGGGGGAGTGAGCAGTTCTTC. The complete variable domain, with remaining parts taken from reference TRBV7-2 and TRBJ2-1, reads GAGVSQSPSNKVTEKGKDVELRCDPISGHTALYWYRQSLGQGLEFLIYFQGNSAPDKSGLPSDRFSAERTGGSVSTLTIQRTQQEDSAVYLCASSPLTPGGGGSEQFFGPGTRLTVL.

Details on this clonotype: Sequence at one end of the junction differs from germline and may be a read error. V and J are TRBV7-9 and TRBJ1-1; a possible D gene is TRBD1 (5 bases). Germline CDR1 reads SEHNR; CDR2 reads FQNEAQ (reference sequence). The CDR3 is 15 amino acids. CDR3 region: CASSAQSGSDTVAFF. CDR3 sequence (DNA): TGTGCCAGCAGCGCTCAGTCAGGGTCCGACACTGTAGCTTTCTTT.